Each of the 14 T cell receptor beta chains below was sequenced from the same sample in a study of identical twins. TCRdb re-called the 5' RACE reads with MiXCR, one entry per CDR3 protein. This sample carries around 230,000 distinct CDR3 sequences, 6.5% of them seen once, and the ten largest clones take approximately 15%. These records were also assigned to another study, of T cells expressing NK-cell markers.

The source material was CD8+ T cells sorted from blood. These receptors were collected from a woman aged 18-29 years in good health.

This clonotype was observed many times. The J gene is TRBJ1-2, the V gene TRBV7-9; D not certain. CDR3 length equals 15 residues. Trimming removed 1 base at V and 4 bases at J, with 13 bases between. Per germline, CDR1 SEHNR and CDR2 FQNEAQ (reference sequence). The CDR3 DNA is TGTGCCAGCAGCTTAGGGACTCTTGGCGCCTATGGCTACACCTTC. It specifies CASSLGTLGAYGYTF.

V is TRBV6-5 and J is TRBJ2-7; D may be TRBD1 or TRBD2 (5 bases each). V lost 8 bases to trimming and J lost 7 bases, with 12 bases between them. CDR1 is MNHEY and CDR2 is SVGAGI in the germline V gene. This CDR3 comprises 11 residues. The CDR3 loop is CASGTWLEQYF. The CDR3 DNA follows: TGTGCCAGCGGGACGTGGCTTGAGCAGTACTTC.

J is TRBJ2-3 and V is TRBV9; 10 bases are a match to TRBD2. The CDR3 is 16 residues long. J was trimmed by 6 bases and V by 3 bases; bases with no gene match: 10. Germline V gene data show CDR1 as SGDLS and CDR2 as YYNGEE. The CDR3 DNA reads TGTGCCAGCAGCGCGCCCCAGCGGGGGGGCCGGGATACGCAGTATTTT. It specifies CASSAPQRGGRDTQYF. Filled out from reference TRBV9 and TRBJ2-3, the complete variable domain reads DSGVTQTPKHLITATGQRVTLRCSPRSGDLSVYWYQQSLDQGLQFLIQYYNGEERAKGNILERFSAQQFPDLHSELNLSSLELGDSALYFCASSAPQRGGRDTQYFGPGTRLTVL.

This clonotype was recorded at least ten times. The chain joins TRBV20-1 to TRBJ1-1, with D perhaps TRBD1 (5 bases). This CDR3 region has 13 residues. Trimming stripped 1 base from V and 2 bases from J, with 8 bases between. Looked up from germline, CDR1 is DFQATT and CDR2 is SNEGSKA (reference sequence). CDR3 sequence: CSARGGVNTEAFF. The CDR3 nucleotides are TGCAGTGCTAGAGGAGGGGTAAACACTGAAGCTTTCTTT.

This clonotype was picked up a small number of times. The chain employs TRBV3-1 and TRBJ2-7; D perhaps matches TRBD1 (5 bases). Trimming removed 4 bases at V and 5 bases at J, with 15 bases between. Germline CDR1 LGHDT, CDR2 YNNKEL (reference sequence). The CDR3 has 14 amino acids. As DNA, the CDR3 is TGTGCCAGCAGCCCCCAGGCCAGGGCTAACGAGCAGTACTTC. It specifies CASSPQARANEQYF.

This clonotype occurred many times. V and J are TRBV9 and TRBJ2-7; D gene ambiguous. This CDR3 has 15 residues. The V end lost 0 bases, the J end lost 1 base, and 11 bases lay between the germline ends. Germline lookup yields CDR1 SGDLS and CDR2 YYNGEE. CDR3 protein: CASSVAAGLSYEQYF. The CDR3 DNA is TGTGCCAGCAGCGTAGCGGCAGGATTGTCCTACGAGCAGTACTTC.

The chain carries TRBV30 and TRBJ2-3, with a possible D match to TRBD2 (6 bases). The CDR3 extends over 16 amino acids. In germline, CDR1 is GTSNPN, CDR2 SVGIG (reference sequence). V was cut by 0 bases and J by 4 bases, with 17 bases left in between. The CDR3 DNA follows: TGTGCCTGGAGTGTTAAGGGGCTAGCGATTCCAGATACGCAGTATTTT. It codes for CAWSVKGLAIPDTQYF. Looking up the rest from reference TRBV30 and TRBJ2-3 gives the full variable domain: SQTIHQWPATLVQPVGSPLSLECTVEGTSNPNLYWYRQAAGRGLQLLFYSVGIGQISSEVPQNLSASRPQDRQFILSSKKLLLSDSGFYLCAWSVKGLAIPDTQYFGPGTRLTVL.

This clonotype showed up many times. The chain links TRBV11-2 to TRBJ2-3, with D perhaps given as TRBD1 or TRBD2 (5 bases each). Germline values: CDR1 SGHAT, CDR2 FQNNGV. The CDR3 loop spans 13 amino acids. Trimming took 6 bases from V and 4 from J, leaving 11 bases between them. CDR3: CASSRGVPDTQYF. CDR3 DNA: TGTGCCAGCAGTCGAGGGGTTCCAGATACGCAGTATTTT.

This clonotype has more than one count but fewer than ten. This chain joins TRBV5-1 and TRBJ1-1; D gene uncertain. V lost 0 bases to trimming and J lost 4 bases, with 13 bases between them. The CDR3 consists of 15 residues. CDR1 SGHRS and CDR2 YFSETQ come from the germline V gene. The CDR3 DNA reads TGCGCCAGCAGCTTGGGGTACGGTCTGATCACTGAAGCTTTCTTT. Translation gives CASSLGYGLITEAFF.

This chain uses TRBV21-1 with TRBJ1-6. TRBV21-1 is listed as a pseudogene. The CDR3 has 17 amino acids. CDR3 region: CASSKNSGDGPASPLHF. The CDR3 DNA reads as TGTGCCAGCAGCAAAAACTCGGGGGACGGGCCGGCGTCACCCCTCCACTTT.

This clonotype turned up a few times. This chain links TRBV20-1 with TRBJ1-5, with 7 bases that match TRBD1. The length of the CDR3 is 13 residues. Germline V gene sequence: CDR1 DFQATT, CDR2 SNEGSKA (reference sequence). Trimming took 7 bases from V and 7 from J; bases not matched to a gene: 10. This chain's CDR3 is CSVFSAGGQPQHF. In DNA form, the CDR3 reads TGCAGTGTATTCTCGGCAGGGGGGCAGCCCCAGCATTTT.

This clonotype was picked up many times. The V call is TRBV10-3, the J call TRBJ2-2, with D perhaps being TRBD1 or TRBD2 (5 bases each). The V end was cut by 7 bases, the J end by 7 bases, with 22 bases between. This CDR3 region has 16 residues. Germline lookup yields CDR1 ENHRY and CDR2 SYGVKD. CDR3 DNA sequence: TGTGCCATCACCGAAACGGGGCGCGGATTGGGCGGGGAGCTGTTTTTT. It translates to CAITETGRGLGGELFF.

This chain uses TRBV11-2 with TRBJ2-2, with 12 bases fitting TRBD1. The CDR3 has 18 amino acids. CDR1 and CDR2 (germline): SGHAT, FQNNGV. J lost 6 bases, V lost 5 bases, and 13 bases had no gene match. DNA for the CDR3: TGTGCCAGCAGCCCCGCGTGGGGGACAGGGGGCGCGGCCGGGGAGCTGTTTTTT. Amino acid sequence: CASSPAWGTGGAAGELFF. The full variable domain, its missing parts supplied by reference TRBV11-2 and TRBJ2-2, is EAGVAQSPRYKIIEKRQSVAFWCNPISGHATLYWYQQILGQGPKLLIQFQNNGVVDDSQLPKDRFSAERLKGVDSTLKIQPAKLEDSAVYLCASSPAWGTGGAAGELFFGEGSRLTVL.

This clonotype showed up many times. V and J are TRBV12-3 or TRBV12-4 and TRBJ1-4, with a possible D match to TRBD1 (5 bases). V dropped 7 bases and J dropped 8 bases, with 17 bases sitting between them. The CDR3 is 14 amino acids. CDR3 loop: CASTMSWGNEKLFF. CDR3 DNA sequence: TGTGCCAGCACCATGTCCTGGGGCAACGAAAAACTGTTTTTT.